Each of the 23 T cell receptor beta chains below was sequenced from the same sample in a study of blood T cell repertoires in COVID-19. Assay: immunoSEQ multiplex PCR; the TCRdb copy retains only in-frame clones and omits some. The repertoire consists of 98,000 or so clones, with around 87% occurring once and the leading ten covering 15%. The sequencing input was peripheral blood. Source of these receptors: a man over 45 with acute or convalescent COVID-19.

The chain is built from TRBV2 and TRBJ2-7; TRBD2 aligns across 8 bases. This CDR3 spans 14 amino acids. Germline V gene lookup returns CDR1 SNHLY and CDR2 FYNNEI. After removal of 4 bases from V and 2 bases from J, the junction contained 4 bases not matched to a gene. CDR3: CASSAIAGPYEQYF. The CDR3 DNA is TGTGCCAGCAGTGCGATAGCGGGACCCTACGAGCAGTACTTC.

The rearrangement links TRBV19 to TRBJ2-6; D uncertain. CDR1 LNHDA and CDR2 SQIVND come from the germline V gene (reference sequence). Trimming removed 3 bases from V and 1 base from J, with 7 bases in between. This CDR3 comprises 15 residues. DNA for the CDR3: TGTGCCAGTAGTATCACAAGATCTGGGGCCAACGTCCTGACTTTC. Encoded protein: CASSITRSGANVLTF.

This rearrangement joins TRBV30 to TRBJ2-5, with 8 bases matching TRBD1. Germline V gene sequence: CDR1 GTSNPN, CDR2 SVGIG (reference sequence). V was pared by 3 bases and J by 5 bases, with 8 bases of the junction left unmatched. The CDR3 runs to 14 residues. DNA for the CDR3: TGTGCCTGGAGCGTGGGACAGGTCTTGGAGACCCAGTACTTC. It specifies CAWSVGQVLETQYF.

The gene calls are TRBV6-4 and TRBJ2-1; 12 bases agree with TRBD2. This CDR3 spans 15 amino acids. V shed 5 bases and J 4 bases; nucleotides not matched to a gene: 3. Germline V CDR1 and CDR2: MRHNA, SNTAGT. In DNA form, the CDR3 reads TGTGCCAGCAGTCCTACTAGCGGGAGGTACAATGAGCAGTTCTTC. This encodes CASSPTSGRYNEQFF.

CDR3 residues: CASSPAGQFYGYTF. The CDR3 coding sequence is TGTGCCAGCTCACCGGCAGGGCAATTCTATGGCTACACCTTC. V usage is TRBV18 and J usage is TRBJ1-2, with D perhaps matching TRBD1 (5 bases). The CDR3 is 14 residues long. Per germline, CDR1 KGHSH and CDR2 LQKENI. Between the trimmed V and J ends, which lost 3 bases and 4 bases, there was a span of 12 bases.

The rearrangement links TRBV5-5 to TRBJ2-5; 11 positions agree with TRBD2. Germline-derived CDR1 and CDR2 are SGHKS and YYEKEE (reference sequence). With V trimmed by 4 bases and J by 2 bases, 13 bases remained unmatched. This CDR3 comprises 18 residues. The chain's CDR3 is CASSPRLAGNLGQETQYF. CDR3 DNA: TGTGCCAGCAGCCCGCGACTAGCGGGAAACCTTGGGCAAGAGACCCAGTACTTC. Full variable domain (rest looked up from reference TRBV5-5 and TRBJ2-5): DAGVTQSPTHLIKTRGQQVTLRCSPISGHKSVSWYQQVLGQGPQFIFQYYEKEERGRGNFPDRFSARQFPNYSSELNVNALLLGDSALYLCASSPRLAGNLGQETQYFGPGTRLLVL.

This sequence joins TRBV12-2 and TRBJ2-7; TRBD1 is the table's D call, not checked against the DNA. TRBV12-2 is a pseudogene. The CDR3 covers 17 residues. CDR3 region: CASPTRLWGRSSYEQYF. The CDR3 DNA sequence: TGTGCAAGTCCCACGAGACTCTGGGGGCGGAGCTCCTACGAGCAGTACTTC.

V gene TRBV25-1 combines with J gene TRBJ2-5, with TRBD2 identical over 8 bases. The CDR3 contains 15 residues. The germline gives CDR1 MGHDK, CDR2 SYGVNS. J gave up 5 bases and V 7 bases, and 12 bases lay outside the gene matches. The CDR3 bases are TGTGCCAGCACCGGGACCGGGAGGGCCAGGGAGACCCAGTACTTC. This translates into CASTGTGRARETQYF.

The rearrangement links TRBV7-9 to TRBJ1-4; no firm D call. This CDR3 comprises 15 residues. V was shortened by 4 bases and J by 4 bases, with 13 bases between the two germline ends. Germline-derived CDR1 and CDR2 are SEHNR and FQNEAQ (reference sequence). CDR3 loop: CASSWGGGDNEKLFF. CDR3 nucleotides: TGTGCCAGCAGCTGGGGTGGAGGAGATAATGAAAAACTGTTTTTT.

The chain carries TRBV5-4 and TRBJ2-7; 7 bases map to TRBD1. There are 15 residues in the CDR3. CDR1 SGHNT and CDR2 YYREEE come from the germline V gene (reference sequence). After removal of 3 bases from V and 1 base from J, the junction contained 7 bases not matched to a gene. The CDR3: CASSWGLTGSYEQYF. CDR3 nucleotide sequence: TGTGCCAGCAGCTGGGGGTTGACAGGGTCCTACGAGCAGTACTTC.

The rearrangement joins TRBV23-1 to TRBJ1-2; 12 bases align to TRBD1. TRBV23-1 is assigned to the ORF class and has an uncertain function. The CDR3 contains 17 residues. With 0 bases clipped from V and 5 bases from J, the junction kept 7 bases outside the gene matches. CDR3 amino acids: CASSQSRDRGRGYGYTF. The DNA of the CDR3 is TGCGCCAGCAGTCAATCGAGGGACAGGGGGCGCGGGTATGGCTACACCTTC.

The J gene is TRBJ2-3, the V gene TRBV4-1; 7 positions match TRBD1. The CDR3 has 15 residues. Germline CDR1 MGHRA, CDR2 YSYEKL. The V segment lost 5 bases and the J segment 1 base; nucleotides outside the gene matches: 6. The CDR3 bases are TGCGCCAGCAGCAGACAGGGAGAGGGCACAGATACGCAGTATTTT. It specifies CASSRQGEGTDTQYF.

J is TRBJ2-1 and V is TRBV5-1; the match to TRBD2 covers 7 bases. Trimming at V came to 4 bases and at J to 0 bases, leaving 7 bases not matched to a gene. This CDR3 spans 16 amino acids. Germline CDR1 is SGHRS and CDR2 is YFSETQ. The CDR3 region is CASSPGGLSSYNEQFF. In DNA, the CDR3 is TGCGCCAGCAGCCCGGGGGGACTCAGCTCCTACAATGAGCAGTTCTTC.

The genes are TRBV29-1 and TRBJ2-7, with TRBD1 matching over 11 bases. This CDR3 region has 13 residues. The germline CDR1 and CDR2 sequences are SQVTM and ANQGSEA. V was pared by 4 bases and J by 4 bases, with 3 bases of the junction left unmatched. CDR3 sequence reads: CSVAGTGGYEQYF. CDR3 DNA sequence: TGCAGCGTTGCCGGGACAGGGGGGTACGAGCAGTACTTC.

The chain combines TRBV4-1 with TRBJ1-5, with D uncertain. Germline V CDR1 and CDR2: MGHRA, YSYEKL. The CDR3 is 15 residues long. V lost 6 bases, J lost 0 bases, and 12 bases lay in between. The CDR3 reads CASSHGGLSNQPQHF. The CDR3, as DNA: TGCGCCAGCAGTCACGGAGGGCTTAGCAATCAGCCCCAGCATTTT.

The chain is built from TRBV19 and TRBJ1-1, with a possible D match to TRBD1 (6 bases). The CDR3 is made up of 13 amino acids. V was trimmed by 3 bases and J by 4 bases, leaving 9 bases between them. Germline V gives CDR1 LNHDA, CDR2 SQIVND (reference sequence). CDR3 residues: CASSMSRGTEAFF. The CDR3 bases are TGTGCCAGTAGTATGTCCAGGGGCACTGAAGCTTTCTTT.

The J gene is TRBJ2-3, the V gene TRBV2; 8 nucleotides match TRBD2. In germline, CDR1 is SNHLY, CDR2 FYNNEI. The CDR3 is made up of 16 amino acids. J gave up 5 bases and V 7 bases, and 14 bases lay outside the gene matches. The chain's CDR3 is CASMLEAGVQGDTQYF. The CDR3 nucleotides are TGTGCCAGCATGTTGGAAGCGGGAGTCCAAGGAGATACGCAGTATTTT.

This chain links TRBV12-3 or TRBV12-4 with TRBJ2-3; D gene ambiguous. The CDR3 sequence is 13 residues long. V shed 3 bases and J shed 1 base, with 5 bases lying between them. CDR3 coding DNA: TGTGCCAGCAGTTTCCAGGGCACAGATACGCAGTATTTT. Amino acid sequence: CASSFQGTDTQYF.

The chain carries TRBV5-5 and TRBJ2-1, with 8 positions matching TRBD1. V lost 2 bases, J lost 8 bases, and 9 bases stayed unmatched. The CDR3 extends over 15 amino acids. CDR1 SGHKS and CDR2 YYEKEE come from the germline V gene (reference sequence). The CDR3 region has the DNA TGTGCCAGCAGCTTTGGGCCAGGGGGCACGGATGAGCAGTTCTTC. It translates to CASSFGPGGTDEQFF.

This chain joins TRBV30 and TRBJ1-2, with unresolved D. Germline V gene lookup returns CDR1 GTSNPN and CDR2 SVGIG (reference sequence). Trimming cost V 4 bases and J 4 bases, with 10 bases left between them. The CDR3 has 12 amino acids. DNA of the CDR3: TGTGCCTGGAATGAAGAGTCCTATGGCTACACCTTC. Translated, it gives CAWNEESYGYTF. Drawing the rest from reference TRBV30 and TRBJ1-2, the complete variable domain is SQTIHQWPATLVQPVGSPLSLECTVEGTSNPNLYWYRQAAGRGLQLLFYSVGIGQISSEVPQNLSASRPQDRQFILSSKKLLLSDSGFYLCAWNEESYGYTFGSGTRLTVV.

The gene calls are TRBV19 and TRBJ1-5; D gene uncertain. CDR1 is LNHDA, CDR2 SQIVND, per germline (reference sequence). This CDR3 has 13 amino acids. V was pared by 4 bases and J by 9 bases, with 13 bases between. This CDR3 is CASSRAASRPQHF. The CDR3 DNA reads as TGTGCCAGTAGTAGGGCAGCTTCCCGGCCCCAGCATTTT.

The rearrangement links TRBV14 to TRBJ2-2, with 9 bases identical to TRBD1. CDR3 length: 16 residues. The trim removed 4 bases at V and 5 bases at J, leaving 8 bases unmatched. Germline V gene lookup returns CDR1 SGHDN and CDR2 FVKESK. CDR3 loop: CASSRRVTGGTGELFF. As DNA, the CDR3 is TGTGCCAGCAGCCGACGGGTGACAGGGGGAACCGGGGAGCTGTTTTTT.

The J gene is TRBJ1-4, the V gene TRBV10-3, with a possible D match to TRBD1 (6 bases). V was trimmed by 5 bases and J by 5 bases, leaving 9 bases between them. CDR3 length: 13 residues. Germline CDR1 is ENHRY and CDR2 is SYGVKD. The CDR3 DNA reads TGTGCCATCAGTAGTGGGACAAATGAAAAACTGTTTTTT. It codes for CAISSGTNEKLFF.